A single sample is the source of the 10 T cell receptor beta chains below, sequenced in a study of technical replicates of blood from a handful of donors. Profiled with immunoSEQ multiplex PCR; TCRdb holds only in-frame clones, not every one. Altogether about 88,000 clones are present, roughly 94% being singletons, with the ten largest covering 0.3% to 0.35%. The material sequenced was T cells isolated from PBMCs. These receptors all stem from a human donor in good health.

Written as DNA, the CDR3 is TGTGCCAGCAGCTTGGATTACGGCTCGCGCGGGGAAAAACTGTTTTTT. Its protein product is CASSLDYGSRGEKLFF. The chain joins TRBV5-6 to TRBJ1-4; D gene unclear. Germline CDR1 and CDR2: SGHDT and YYEEEE. Deletions cut 0 bases from V and 8 bases from J, with 17 bases between. The CDR3 spans 16 residues.

CDR3 nucleotides: TGTGCCAGCAGCATGCTAGCGGGAGCGGATGAGCAGTTCTTC. Encoded protein: CASSMLAGADEQFF. This chain uses TRBV7-9 with TRBJ2-1; 10 bases agree with TRBD2. This CDR3 comprises 14 residues. Germline V gene lookup returns CDR1 SEHNR and CDR2 FQNEAQ (reference sequence). V was pared by 5 bases and J by 8 bases, with 6 bases of the junction left unmatched.

The gene calls are TRBV19 and TRBJ1-2; D is unclear. Trimming left V 1 base short and J 5 bases short, with 14 bases between. Looked up from germline, CDR1 is LNHDA and CDR2 is SQIVND (reference sequence). The CDR3 runs 15 residues. The CDR3 DNA is TGTGCCAGTAGTATAGGGGCAGGCTTAAATTATGGCTACACCTTC. This codes for CASSIGAGLNYGYTF. Supplemented by reference TRBV19 and TRBJ1-2, the full variable domain reads DGGITQSPKYLFRKEGQNVTLSCEQNLNHDAMYWYRQDPGQGLRLIYYSQIVNDFQKGDIAEGYSVSREKKESFPLTVTSAQKNPTAFYLCASSIGAGLNYGYTFGSGTRLTVV.

The rearrangement joins TRBV30 to TRBJ2-1; unclear D gene. The CDR3 has 14 amino acids. Trimming stripped 0 bases from V and 8 bases from J, with 14 bases between. Germline V gene lookup returns CDR1 GTSNPN and CDR2 SVGIG (reference sequence). This CDR3 reads CAWSVTLQEDEQFF. As DNA, the CDR3 is TGTGCCTGGAGTGTGACCCTCCAAGAGGATGAGCAGTTCTTC.

This chain links TRBV19 with TRBJ2-1, with 9 bases fitting TRBD2. J was trimmed by 4 bases and V by 1 base; bases with no gene match: 5. The CDR3 is 16 amino acids. Germline V lookup: CDR1 LNHDA, CDR2 SQIVND (reference sequence). CDR3 region: CASSIVGTSPYNEQFF. The CDR3 DNA is TGTGCCAGTAGTATAGTAGGGACTAGCCCATACAATGAGCAGTTCTTC. Complete variable domain (other parts from reference TRBV19 and TRBJ2-1): DGGITQSPKYLFRKEGQNVTLSCEQNLNHDAMYWYRQDPGQGLRLIYYSQIVNDFQKGDIAEGYSVSREKKESFPLTVTSAQKNPTAFYLCASSIVGTSPYNEQFFGPGTRLTVL.

The J gene is TRBJ1-1, the V gene TRBV9, with 10 nucleotides matching TRBD1. The V gene's germline CDR1 is SGDLS and CDR2 YYNGEE. V shed 0 bases, J shed 6 bases, and the junction held 2 bases outside the gene matches. This CDR3 contains 14 residues. The CDR3 loop is CASSVGDRGAEAFF. CDR3 nucleotides: TGTGCCAGCAGCGTAGGGGACAGGGGAGCTGAAGCTTTCTTT.

The J gene is TRBJ2-3, the V gene TRBV19; D remains ambiguous. The CDR3 runs 14 residues. Germline V lookup: CDR1 LNHDA, CDR2 SQIVND (reference sequence). Between the trimmed V and J ends, which lost 3 bases and 4 bases, there was a span of 11 bases. CDR3 nucleotides: TGTGCCAGTAGTATGCCCCTCCGGGCAGATACGCAGTATTTT. Amino acid sequence: CASSMPLRADTQYF.

This clone is a singleton in its sample. The chain is built from TRBV19 and TRBJ2-1, with 8 bases identical to TRBD1. CDR3 length: 16 amino acids. V was pared by 5 bases and J by 6 bases, with 12 bases of the junction left unmatched. CDR1 LNHDA and CDR2 SQIVND come from the germline V gene (reference sequence). The DNA for the CDR3 is TGTGCCAGTAGTCTCCAAACAGGGGGAGGCATCAATGAGCAGTTCTTC. It specifies CASSLQTGGGINEQFF.

The chain is built from TRBV2 and TRBJ1-4; a weak D match, TRBD1 (6 bases). This CDR3 contains 14 residues. The V gene's germline CDR1 is SNHLY and CDR2 FYNNEI. V shed 8 bases and J shed 8 bases, with 18 bases lying between them. The DNA for the CDR3 is TGTGCCAGCCGGGCAGGGGCGCGAGACGAAAAACTGTTTTTT. Protein sequence: CASRAGARDEKLFF.

The chain recombines TRBV10-3 with TRBJ2-3; D is possibly TRBD1 (6 bases). Trimming shortened V by 6 bases and J by 4 bases, and 11 bases separated the two germline ends. The CDR3 is 13 residues long. CDR1 is ENHRY and CDR2 is SYGVKD in the germline V gene. The CDR3, as DNA: TGTGCCATCAGGGTACAGGGTTCAGATACGCAGTATTTT. It yields the protein CAIRVQGSDTQYF.